This T cell receptor (beta chain) was retrieved from a study of T cells in Graves' hyperthyroidism and ophthalmopathy. The V end was cut by 3 bases, the J end by 1 base, with 7 bases between. Germline V gives CDR1 SGHDT, CDR2 YYEEEE. The CDR3 is 13 amino acids. What was amplified from RNA transcripts were TCR beta CDR3 regions. The HTBI primer set served for first-round RT-PCR of the TCR CDR3. TCRdb fed the multiplex PCR reads into MiXCR, producing one record per CDR3 protein. The table includes a few hundred thousand distinct CDR3 sequences, approximately 48% detected once. Points from the study as a whole: Blood shared most expanded thyroid clonotypes above 0.001.

Criteria for exclusion of patients were uncontrolled infection, other autoimmune disease, pregnancy or lactation. This clonotype turned up a few times. Its specificity is unknown. This rearrangement joins TRBV5-6 to TRBJ2-5, with unresolved D. The sequencing sample was made of peripheral blood or thyroid tissue (not recorded which). The source of this sequence is an adult woman with Graves' disease, either hyperthyroidism or ophthalmopathy (not recorded which). The DNA for the CDR3 is TGTGCCAGCAGCTACACAGTCCAAGAGACCCAGTACTTC. Protein product: CASSYTVQETQYF.